This is a list of T cell receptor beta chains from one sample in a study of T cell changes during pregnancy in multiple sclerosis. The protocol was immunoSEQ multiplex PCR, while the TCRdb copy is restricted to in-frame clones and leaves out a portion. The sample lists under 60,000 clones, approximately 92% occurring once. The starting material was CD4+ T cells from peripheral blood mononuclear cells, obtained in the third trimester of pregnancy. These receptors were collected from a female donor with multiple sclerosis, enrolled in a pregnancy study. The CDR3 runs from the conserved cysteine through the conserved F or W. The order of the fields is clone size, D gene, CDR3 length, J gene, V gene, CDR3 protein, CDR3 DNA. The D gene is left open where the match is weak. Only some rows state a clone size, as once, few, many or a class for expanded clones.

-,-,15,TRBJ1-4,TRBV6-6,CASRGPAIRGEKLFF,TGTGCCAGCAGGGGGCCGGCCATTCGAGGTGAAAAACTGTTTTTT
-,-,14,TRBJ2-5,TRBV7-2,CASSLRRGGETQYF,TGTGCCAGCAGCTTAAGGCGGGGAGGAGAGACCCAGTACTTC
-,TRBD2,15,TRBJ2-1,TRBV5-1,CASTFGTSGYNEQFF,TGCGCCAGCACCTTTGGCACTAGCGGTTACAATGAGCAGTTCTTC
-,-,14,TRBJ2-2,TRBV2,CASSEARNTGELFF,TGTGCCAGCAGTGAGGCACGGAACACCGGGGAGCTGTTTTTT
-,-,14,TRBJ1-1,TRBV27,CASSLFTGITEAFF,TGTGCCAGCAGTTTATTTACAGGGATTACTGAAGCTTTCTTT
once,-,11,TRBJ1-4,TRBV30,CAWSRNEKLFF,TGTGCCTGGTCCAGAAATGAAAAACTGTTTTTT
few,TRBD1,14,TRBJ1-5,TRBV19,CASRGQGTRRPQHF,TGTGCCAGTAGGGGACAGGGGACCAGACGGCCCCAGCATTTT
once,-,14,TRBJ1-2,TRBV29-1,CSVSSLTPNYGYTF,TGCAGCGTCTCCAGCTTGACACCCAACTATGGCTACACCTTC
-,-,10,TRBJ1-2,TRBV6-1,CASSAYGYTF,TGTGCCAGCAGCGCGTATGGCTACACCTTC
-,-,13,TRBJ2-2,TRBV4-1,CASSQERGGELFF,TGCGCCAGCAGCCAAGAGCGGGGCGGGGAGCTGTTTTTT
-,-,15,TRBJ1-1,TRBV11-1,CASRETGAKNTEAFF,TGTGCCAGCAGGGAGACAGGAGCCAAGAACACTGAAGCTTTCTTT
-,-,14,TRBJ1-6,TRBV18,CASSPILSDSPLHF,TGTGCCAGCTCACCCATACTATCAGATTCACCCCTCCACTTT
-,-,15,TRBJ1-4,TRBV11-1,CASSERGTLNEKLFF,TGTGCCAGCAGCGAACGGGGTACCCTTAATGAAAAACTGTTTTTT
-,TRBD1,14,TRBJ1-1,TRBV2,CASVLEDRAVQTFF,TGTGCCAGCGTTCTGGAGGACAGGGCCGTACAAACTTTCTTT
-,TRBD1,17,TRBJ1-5,TRBV11-3,CASSLAGTGNSNQPQHF,TGTGCCAGCAGCTTAGCGGGGACAGGGAATAGCAATCAGCCCCAGCATTTT
-,-,15,TRBJ1-3,TRBV30,CAWSVRASSGNTIYF,TGTGCCTGGAGTGTACGAGCGAGCTCTGGAAACACCATATATTTT
-,TRBD1,14,TRBJ1-5,TRBV2,CASSRDRGNQPQHF,TGTGCCAGCAGCCGGGACAGGGGCAATCAGCCCCAGCATTTT
-,-,14,TRBJ2-3,TRBV7-3,CASSLQAPEGTQYF,TGTGCCAGCAGCTTACAGGCGCCCGAGGGTACGCAGTATTTT
-,TRBD1,14,TRBJ2-7,TRBV7-9,CASSPRDRAFEQYF,TGTGCCAGCAGCCCACGGGACAGGGCTTTCGAGCAGTACTTC
-,-,17,TRBJ1-2,TRBV7-6,CASSLQPTGLDNYGYTF,TGTGCCAGCAGCCTTCAACCTACAGGGCTAGATAACTATGGCTACACCTTC
-,TRBD2,18,TRBJ2-1,TRBV19,CASSLLLAGDNGLNEQFF,TGTGCCAGTAGTCTTCTGCTAGCGGGAGATAATGGGTTGAATGAGCAGTTCTTC
-,-,14,TRBJ1-1,TRBV19,CASSPITGGTEAFF,TGTGCCAGTAGTCCGATCACCGGAGGAACTGAAGCTTTCTTT
-,-,15,TRBJ1-5,TRBV30,CAWSVSGRFWQPQHF,TGTGCCTGGAGTGTTTCAGGGCGATTCTGGCAGCCCCAGCATTTT
-,TRBD2,15,TRBJ2-2,TRBV7-3,CASSPPTSDTGELFF,TGTGCCAGCAGCCCCCCGACTAGCGACACCGGGGAGCTGTTTTTT
-,-,14,TRBJ2-7,TRBV6-1,CASSGGVGTYEQYF,TGTGCCAGCAGTGGGGGGGTGGGGACCTACGAGCAGTACTTC
-,-,14,TRBJ2-7,TRBV11-2,CASSLDIPTGGEYF,TGTGCCAGCAGCTTAGATATCCCTACAGGGGGGGAGTACTTC
-,-,15,TRBJ2-7,TRBV7-2,CASSFGGSDIEEQYF,TGTGCCAGCAGCTTCGGAGGGTCGGACATCGAGGAGCAGTACTTC
-,TRBD2,14,TRBJ2-3,TRBV7-2,CASSAGAGSDTQYF,TGTGCCAGCAGCGCGGGAGCTGGATCAGATACGCAGTATTTT
-,TRBD1,15,TRBJ2-7,TRBV6-5,CASSYSWTGTYEQYF,TGTGCCAGCAGTTACTCTTGGACAGGGACCTACGAGCAGTACTTC
-,TRBD1,14,TRBJ1-2,TRBV10-3,CAISESGQNYGYTF,TGTGCCATCAGTGAGTCGGGACAGAACTATGGCTACACCTTC
-,TRBD1,15,TRBJ2-7,TRBV5-4,CASSLWAGQGADQYF,TGTGCCAGCAGCTTGTGGGCGGGACAGGGGGCGGATCAGTACTTC
-,TRBD2,15,TRBJ2-3,TRBV5-4,CASSIAGGGTDTQYF,TGTGCCAGCAGCATAGCGGGGGGGGGCACAGATACGCAGTATTTT
-,TRBD1,13,TRBJ2-7,TRBV19,CASSRQGTYEQYF,TGTGCCAGTAGTCGACAGGGAACCTACGAGCAGTACTTC